This TCR beta chain was captured by sequencing in a study of T cells in Graves' hyperthyroidism and ophthalmopathy. In the study overall: Peripheral blood was secured at the point of initial diagnosis, before any treatment.

The V end was cut by 4 bases, the J end by 3 bases, with 10 bases between. The CDR3 totals 13 residues. CDR1 is SGHRS and CDR2 is YFSETQ in the germline V gene. Amplified TCR beta CDR3 regions derived from RNA transcripts. HTBI primers were employed in a first-round RT-PCR of the TCR CDR3. TCRdb analysed the multiplex PCR reads with MiXCR anew, one entry per CDR3 protein. This repertoire shows about 350,000 distinct CDR3 sequences, 15% to 20% found once; its top ten account for 15% to 18%. This rearrangement joins TRBV5-1 to TRBJ1-2; D is possibly TRBD1 (6 bases). Material: blood. The receptor was isolated from a woman aged 40-49 years with Graves' ophthalmopathy. The CDR3 is CASSVGQYYGYTF. The CDR3 bases are TGCGCCAGCAGCGTTGGACAGTACTATGGCTACACCTTC.